The next 28 T cell receptor beta chains were all read from a single sample in a study of blood T cells in healthy people across ages. Sample-barcoded 5' priming and a J-beta primer mix drove a second PCR of roughly 6 to 12 cycles. Via MiXCR, TCRdb re-called the 5' RACE reads, giving one row per CDR3 protein. The sample has 850,000 or so distinct CDR3 sequences; 25% to 30% are singletons. Sequenced: blood. These receptors were obtained from a woman of 80 years or more in good health.

At least ten counts were recorded for this clonotype. The chain uses TRBV7-2 and TRBJ2-5; D is possibly TRBD1 (5 bases). The CDR3 runs 13 residues. Deletions cut 0 bases from V and 7 bases from J, with 9 bases between. Germline V gene lookup returns CDR1 SGHTA and CDR2 FQGNSA. The DNA of the CDR3 is TGTGCCAGCAGCTTAGCAGGGGTGCTGACCCAGTACTTC. Residues: CASSLAGVLTQYF.

As for this clonotype: The junction shows a germline mismatch at one end, possibly a read error. J is TRBJ2-1 and V is TRBV7-2, with TRBD2 matching over 7 bases. Per germline, CDR1 SGHTA and CDR2 FQGNSA. The CDR3 is 18 residues long. CDR3 residues: CASSPKVSGTIPHNEQFF. Here the CDR3 DNA reads TGTGCCAGCAGCCCGAAAGTTTCCGGGACTATCCCCCACAATGAGCAGTTCTTT.

For this clonotype: In this CDR3 the conserved last residue, phenylalanine or tryptophan, is missing, so a read error is likely. This sequence joins TRBV7-9 and TRBJ1-2; D not resolved. The germline V and J ends were trimmed by 0 bases and 10 bases, with 9 bases remaining between them. From germline, CDR1 is SEHNR and CDR2 FQNEAQ (reference sequence). The CDR3 is 12 residues long. The CDR3 DNA follows: TGTGCCAGCAGCTTAGCCTCGGGGAACTACACCTAC. Amino acids: CASSLASGNYTY.

This clonotype was counted at least ten times. The chain is built from TRBV20-1 and TRBJ2-7; 8 bases align to TRBD1. Germline V gene lookup returns CDR1 DFQATT and CDR2 SNEGSKA (reference sequence). The CDR3 has 15 residues. V dropped 4 bases and J dropped 0; count of bases not matched to a gene: 8. CDR3 sequence reads: CSAKTRQGNSYEQYF. The DNA of the CDR3 is TGCAGTGCTAAGACCAGACAGGGGAACTCCTACGAGCAGTACTTC.

This chain connects TRBV5-1 to TRBJ2-7; perhaps TRBD1 as D (6 bases). Trimming pared 0 bases from V and 2 bases from J, leaving 12 bases between. CDR3 size: 15 residues. The germline V gene has CDR1 SGHRS and CDR2 YFSETQ. The CDR3 bases are TGCGCCAGCAGCTTGGAGACAGGTGGAACCTACGAGCAGTACTTC. This sequence encodes CASSLETGGTYEQYF.

This clonotype was counted at least ten times. The J gene is TRBJ2-3, the V gene TRBV7-2, with TRBD2 matching 9 bases. The J segment lost 2 bases and the V segment lost 5 bases, leaving 2 bases of the junction unmatched. The CDR3 is 14 amino acids. The germline V gene has CDR1 SGHTA and CDR2 FQGNSA. CDR3 in amino acids: CASSPSGTTDTQYF. The CDR3 region has the DNA TGTGCCAGCAGCCCTAGCGGGACCACAGATACGCAGTATTTT.

In this sample, this clonotype turned up a few times. This chain links TRBV2 with TRBJ2-1; maybe TRBD1 (6 bases). Trimming took 4 bases from V and 15 from J, leaving 16 bases between them. Germline assignment: CDR1 SNHLY and CDR2 FYNNEI. The CDR3 contains 12 residues. CDR3 loop: CASSGDNSWRFF. CDR3 in DNA: TGTGCCAGCAGTGGGGACAATAGTTGGCGGTTCTTC.

The chain employs TRBV7-2 and TRBJ1-4; D is ambiguous. The CDR3 consists of 15 residues. From germline, CDR1 is SGHTA and CDR2 FQGNSA. Trimming cost V 4 bases and J 3 bases, with 12 bases left between them. The CDR3 loop reads CASSSRRGSNEKLFF. The CDR3, as DNA: TGTGCCAGCAGCTCAAGACGGGGATCTAATGAAAAACTGTTTTTT.

The V call is TRBV7-9, the J call TRBJ1-5; unclear D gene. This CDR3 comprises 16 residues. Germline V CDR1 and CDR2: SEHNR, FQNEAQ (reference sequence). Trimming stripped 4 bases from V and 1 base from J, with 14 bases between. The CDR3 nucleotides read TGTGCCAGCAGCTCTTCGCGCCTCGGGAGCAATCAGCCCCAGCATTTT. Residues: CASSSSRLGSNQPQHF. The complete variable domain, with remaining parts taken from reference TRBV7-9 and TRBJ1-5, reads DTGVSQNPRHKITKRGQNVTFRCDPISEHNRLYWYRQTLGQGPEFLTYFQNEAQLEKSRLLSDRFSAERPKGSFSTLEIQRTEQGDSAMYLCASSSSRLGSNQPQHFGDGTRLSIL.

This clonotype was seen at least ten times. J is TRBJ1-1 and V is TRBV3-1, with no clear D. The germline V gene encodes CDR1 LGHDT and CDR2 YNNKEL (reference sequence). The CDR3 is 13 amino acids. V lost 1 base, J lost 1 base, and 4 bases lay in between. The CDR3 sequence is CASSQGGNTEAFF. In DNA form, the CDR3 reads TGTGCCAGCAGCCAAGGGGGGAACACTGAAGCTTTCTTT.

The chain recombines TRBV3-1 with TRBJ1-2; 7 positions match TRBD1. The CDR3 has 14 amino acids. In germline, CDR1 is LGHDT, CDR2 YNNKEL (reference sequence). Trimming at V came to 5 bases and at J to 4 bases, leaving 7 bases not matched to a gene. CDR3 bases: TGTGCCAGCAGCAACCTGGGACAGAGCTATGGCTACACCTTC. Protein: CASSNLGQSYGYTF.

This clonotype was seen only a few times. The chain carries TRBV20-1 and TRBJ1-1; tentative D call: TRBD1 (5 bases). This CDR3 has 15 amino acids. Germline lookup yields CDR1 DFQATT and CDR2 SNEGSKA (reference sequence). V was clipped by 0 bases and J by 6 bases, with 17 bases between them. The CDR3 DNA sequence: TGCAGTGCTAGAGATTGGAGACGGGGGATGGCTGAAGCTTTCTTT. Translated, it gives CSARDWRRGMAEAFF.

The J gene is TRBJ2-7, the V gene TRBV7-2; 8 nucleotides line up with TRBD2. The CDR3 runs 14 residues. Germline CDR1 reads SGHTA; CDR2 reads FQGNSA. V lost 0 bases and J lost 6; bases outside the gene matches: 4. CDR3 residues: CASSLAAGGREQYF. The CDR3 nucleotides are TGTGCCAGCAGCTTAGCGGCGGGAGGCCGCGAGCAGTACTTC.

A few counts support this clonotype. The rearrangement joins TRBV21-1 to TRBJ2-5; TRBD1 is taken as the D call from the table, unchecked against the DNA. TRBV21-1 is described as a pseudogene. This CDR3 region has 18 residues. CDR3 DNA: TGTGCCAGCAGCAAAAGGAGGGGGGCAGGGAGACTCGGGGAGACCCAGTACTTC. It is translated as CASSKRRGAGRLGETQYF.

The sample holds many counts of this clonotype. The rearrangement uses TRBV5-5 and TRBJ1-4; no clear D gene. Trimming removed 0 bases from V and 1 base from J, with 10 bases in between. The CDR3 is made up of 16 amino acids. Germline loops: CDR1 SGHKS, CDR2 YYEKEE (reference sequence). The CDR3 loop is CASSLVAGGTNEKLFF. In nucleotides, the CDR3 is TGTGCCAGCAGCTTGGTGGCCGGAGGAACTAATGAAAAACTGTTTTTT. The full variable domain, with the rest looked up from reference TRBV5-5 and TRBJ1-4, is DAGVTQSPTHLIKTRGQQVTLRCSPISGHKSVSWYQQVLGQGPQFIFQYYEKEERGRGNFPDRFSARQFPNYSSELNVNALLLGDSALYLCASSLVAGGTNEKLFFGSGTQLSVL.

There are many counts of this clonotype. This rearrangement joins TRBV7-2 to TRBJ2-1; no reliable D call. Germline-derived CDR1 and CDR2 are SGHTA and FQGNSA. V lost 1 base to trimming and J lost 12 bases, with 10 bases between them. The CDR3 consists of 12 residues. The CDR3: CASSLDDRLQFF. The CDR3 DNA follows: TGTGCCAGCAGCTTAGACGATCGGTTGCAGTTCTTC.

This clonotype has ten or more counts. The J gene is TRBJ2-5, the V gene TRBV6-2 or TRBV6-3, with 8 bases that match TRBD2. Per the germline V gene, CDR1 is MNHEY and CDR2 is SVGEGT. The CDR3 runs to 15 residues. After removal of 2 bases from V and 5 bases from J, the junction contained 7 bases not matched to a gene. The CDR3 DNA follows: TGTGCCAGCAGTTACGTAGGACTAGCAACGGAGACCCAGTACTTC. Its translation is CASSYVGLATETQYF.

This clonotype has a count of ten or more. The chain combines TRBV11-2 with TRBJ2-1; 8 bases are a match to TRBD1. Germline V gene data show CDR1 as SGHAT and CDR2 as FQNNGV. V lost 1 base to trimming and J lost 7 bases; unmatched junction nucleotides: 6. This CDR3 has 15 residues. The CDR3 DNA is TGTGCCAGCAGCTTAGCCCGGACAGGGAAGAATGAGCAGTTCTTC. Residues: CASSLARTGKNEQFF. The entire variable domain, with the rest obtained from reference TRBV11-2 and TRBJ2-1, is as follows: EAGVAQSPRYKIIEKRQSVAFWCNPISGHATLYWYQQILGQGPKLLIQFQNNGVVDDSQLPKDRFSAERLKGVDSTLKIQPAKLEDSAVYLCASSLARTGKNEQFFGPGTRLTVL.

The chain joins TRBV6-5 to TRBJ1-1, with TRBD1 identical over 8 bases. Per germline, CDR1 MNHEY and CDR2 SVGAGI. The CDR3 sequence is 14 residues long. With V trimmed by 7 bases and J by 4 bases, 8 bases remained unmatched. CDR3 sequence reads: CASTRTGLTTEAFF. CDR3 nucleotides: TGTGCCAGCACCAGGACAGGGCTCACCACTGAAGCTTTCTTT.

This clonotype occurred a few times. The chain has TRBV5-1 and TRBJ2-1, with a weak D call TRBD2 (6 bases). This CDR3 spans 16 amino acids. V lost 4 bases and J lost 7, with 21 bases in between. CDR1 and CDR2 (germline): SGHRS, YFSETQ. CDR3 sequence reads: CASSQDTGRRGNEQFF. In DNA, the CDR3 is TGCGCCAGCAGCCAAGATACAGGTCGGCGGGGAAATGAGCAGTTCTTC. Filled out from reference TRBV5-1 and TRBJ2-1, the complete variable domain reads KAGVTQTPRYLIKTRGQQVTLSCSPISGHRSVSWYQQTPGQGLQFLFEYFSETQRNKGNFPGRFSGRQFSNSRSEMNVSTLELGDSALYLCASSQDTGRRGNEQFFGPGTRLTVL.

This clonotype was picked up many times. This chain joins TRBV7-2 and TRBJ2-1; 8 bases match TRBD1. V lost 3 bases, J lost 9 bases, and 4 bases stayed unmatched. The CDR3 is 13 residues long. In germline, CDR1 is SGHTA, CDR2 FQGNSA. Here the CDR3 reads CASSFRQGSEQFF. CDR3 nucleotides: TGTGCCAGCAGCTTCCGACAGGGGAGTGAGCAGTTCTTC.

This clonotype has ten or more counts. The chain combines TRBV20-1 with TRBJ2-5; no firm D call. Germline CDR1 and CDR2: DFQATT and SNEGSKA (reference sequence). V lost 6 bases and J 5 bases, leaving 19 bases between the germline ends. The CDR3 sequence is 14 residues long. The CDR3 is CSAQKGSKGETQYF. DNA for the CDR3: TGCAGTGCCCAAAAGGGTTCCAAAGGGGAGACCCAGTACTTC.

This clonotype was detected only a few times. V usage is TRBV6-1 and J usage is TRBJ2-5; a possible D gene is TRBD2 (6 bases). V was pared by 0 bases and J by 5 bases, with 13 bases between. The CDR3 spans 15 residues. Germline CDR1 is MNHNS and CDR2 is SASEGT. The CDR3 DNA is TGTGCCAGCAGTGAAGCAGGGAGGATTCAGGAGACCCAGTACTTC. Residues: CASSEAGRIQETQYF.

The chain joins TRBV7-9 to TRBJ2-3, with 7 bases fitting TRBD2. The trim removed 5 bases at V and 2 bases at J, leaving 7 bases unmatched. Germline CDR1 and CDR2: SEHNR and FQNEAQ (reference sequence). This CDR3 has 15 amino acids. CDR3 residues: CASSRPGGTTDTQYF. DNA for the CDR3: TGTGCCAGCAGCCGGCCCGGGGGGACCACAGATACGCAGTATTTT.

The rearrangement joins TRBV7-2 to TRBJ1-3; no firm D call. V shed 6 bases and J shed 0 bases, with 18 bases lying between them. CDR1 and CDR2 from the germline V gene are SGHTA and FQGNSA. The CDR3 extends over 17 amino acids. The DNA of the CDR3 is TGTGCCAGCAGTGACCCTCCCGGACTGGACTCTGGAAACACCATATATTTT. This codes for CASSDPPGLDSGNTIYF.

This clonotype was counted only a few times. The chain is built from TRBV28 and TRBJ2-5; D is undetermined. Germline V gives CDR1 MDHEN, CDR2 SYDVKM. Trimming left V 3 bases short and J 2 bases short, with 16 bases between. The CDR3 spans 16 residues. CDR3 sequence: CASSLLGTPSQETQYF. In DNA, the CDR3 is TGTGCCAGCAGTTTGTTGGGTACCCCGAGTCAAGAGACCCAGTACTTC.

This clonotype was counted a few times. CDR3 amino acids: CASSVAGGREYNEQFF. CDR3 nucleotide sequence: TGTGCCAGCAGCGTAGCGGGGGGGCGGGAGTACAATGAGCAGTTCTTC. The chain carries TRBV9 and TRBJ2-1; TRBD2 agrees at 8 bases. The CDR3 has 16 residues. The germline V gene has CDR1 SGDLS and CDR2 YYNGEE. With V trimmed by 0 bases and J by 4 bases, 6 bases remained unmatched.

This clonotype was counted ten times or more. The chain employs TRBV27 and TRBJ1-5; D is unresolved. CDR1 and CDR2 from the germline V gene are MNHEY and SMNVEV (reference sequence). This CDR3 has 13 amino acids. Trimming shortened V by 1 base and J by 4 bases, and 5 bases separated the two germline ends. The CDR3 here is CASSLFGNQPQHF. The CDR3 nucleotides are TGTGCCAGCAGTTTATTCGGGAATCAGCCCCAGCATTTT.